The clone carrying this T cell receptor beta chain has ten or more counts. The target antigen is unknown. Per germline, CDR1 SGHRS and CDR2 YFSETQ. After removal of 2 bases from V and 3 bases from J, the junction contained 4 bases not matched to a gene. The CDR3 loop spans 15 amino acids. The sample belongs to a study of early T cells in non-severe SARS-CoV-2 infection. Turning to the study itself: Unsorted whole blood bulk RNA was sequenced, with unpaired chains. General study points: In VDJdb matching, anti-spike CD8 responses were favored while private and CD4 specificities went missing.

Unique molecular identifiers tagged individual cDNA molecules. TCRdb re-called the 5' RACE reads through MiXCR, storing one row per CDR3 protein. Altogether about 46,000 distinct CDR3 sequences are present, 5% to 6% being singletons, with the ten largest covering approximately 5.1%. Source: whole blood, taken at baseline. This receptor was identified in an adult who was a healthcare worker with PCR-confirmed SARS-CoV-2 infection or an uninfected control (not recorded which). The rearrangement uses TRBV5-1 and TRBJ2-3; 9 positions agree with TRBD1. The CDR3 loop is CASSFDRGDTDTQYF. The DNA of the CDR3 is TGCGCCAGCAGCTTCGACAGGGGGGATACAGATACGCAGTATTTT.